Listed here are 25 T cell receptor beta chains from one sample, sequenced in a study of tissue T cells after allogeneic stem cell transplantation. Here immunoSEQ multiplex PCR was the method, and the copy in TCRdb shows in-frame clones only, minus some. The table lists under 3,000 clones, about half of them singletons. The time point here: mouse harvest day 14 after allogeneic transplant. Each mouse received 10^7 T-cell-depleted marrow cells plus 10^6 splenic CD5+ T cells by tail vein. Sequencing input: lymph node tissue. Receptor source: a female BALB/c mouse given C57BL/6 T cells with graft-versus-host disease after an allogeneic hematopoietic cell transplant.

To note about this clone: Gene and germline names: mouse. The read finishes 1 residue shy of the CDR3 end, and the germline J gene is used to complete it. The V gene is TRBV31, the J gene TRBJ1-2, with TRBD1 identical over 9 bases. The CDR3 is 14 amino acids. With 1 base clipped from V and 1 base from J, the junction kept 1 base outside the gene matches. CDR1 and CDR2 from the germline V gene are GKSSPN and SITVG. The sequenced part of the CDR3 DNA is TGTGCCTGGAGTCACAGGGGGCAAAACTCCGACTACACC. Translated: CAWSHRGQNSDYT. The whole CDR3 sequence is CAWSHRGQNSDYTF.

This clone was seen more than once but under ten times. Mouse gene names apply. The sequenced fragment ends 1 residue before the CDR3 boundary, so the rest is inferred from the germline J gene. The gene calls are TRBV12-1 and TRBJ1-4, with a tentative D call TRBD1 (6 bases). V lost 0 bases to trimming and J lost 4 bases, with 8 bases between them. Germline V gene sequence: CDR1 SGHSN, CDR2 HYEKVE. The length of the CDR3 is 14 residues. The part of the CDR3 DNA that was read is TGTGCCAGCTCTCTCACAGGGATCAACGAAAGATTATTT. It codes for CASSLTGINERLF. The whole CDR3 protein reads CASSLTGINERLFF.

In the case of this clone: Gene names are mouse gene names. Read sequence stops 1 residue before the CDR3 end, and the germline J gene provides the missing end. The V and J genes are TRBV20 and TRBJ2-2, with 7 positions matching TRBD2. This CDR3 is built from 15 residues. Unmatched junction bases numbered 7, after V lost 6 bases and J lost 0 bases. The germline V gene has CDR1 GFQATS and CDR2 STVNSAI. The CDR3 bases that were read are TGTGGTGCAGCTCTGGGGGTTGCAAACACCGGGCAGCTCTAC. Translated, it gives CGAALGVANTGQLY. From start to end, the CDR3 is CGAALGVANTGQLYF.

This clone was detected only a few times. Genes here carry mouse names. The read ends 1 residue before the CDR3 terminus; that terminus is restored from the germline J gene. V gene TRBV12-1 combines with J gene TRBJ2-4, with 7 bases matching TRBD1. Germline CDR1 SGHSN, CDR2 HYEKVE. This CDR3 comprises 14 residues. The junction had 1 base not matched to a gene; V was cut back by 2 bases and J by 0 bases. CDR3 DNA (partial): TGTGCCAGCTCTCGACAGGGTAGTCAAAACACCTTGTAC. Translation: CASSRQGSQNTLY. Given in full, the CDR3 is CASSRQGSQNTLYF.

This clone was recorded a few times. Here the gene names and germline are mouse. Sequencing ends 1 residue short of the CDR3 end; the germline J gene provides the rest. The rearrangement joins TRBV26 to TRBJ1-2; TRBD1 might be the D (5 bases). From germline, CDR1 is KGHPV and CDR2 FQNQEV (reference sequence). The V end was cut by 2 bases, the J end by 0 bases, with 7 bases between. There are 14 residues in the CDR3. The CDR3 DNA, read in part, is TGTGCCAGCAGTCTGGCGGGGGCAAACTCCGACTACACC. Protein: CASSLAGANSDYT. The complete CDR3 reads CASSLAGANSDYTF.

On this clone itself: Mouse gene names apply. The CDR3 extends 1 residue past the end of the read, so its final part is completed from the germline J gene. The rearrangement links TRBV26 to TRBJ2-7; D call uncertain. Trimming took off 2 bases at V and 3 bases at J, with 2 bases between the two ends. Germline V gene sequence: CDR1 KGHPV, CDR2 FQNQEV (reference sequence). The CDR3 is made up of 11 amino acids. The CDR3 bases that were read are TGTGCCAGCAGTCTGGGCTATGAACAGTAC. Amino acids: CASSLGYEQY. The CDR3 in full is CASSLGYEQYF.

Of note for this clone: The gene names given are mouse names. The CDR3 loop is CASSSGNERLFF. The sequenced part of the CDR3 DNA is TGTGCCAGCTCTTCAGGCAACGAAAGATTATTT. This chain uses TRBV12-2 with TRBJ1-4; unclear D gene. The read gets to within 1 residue of the CDR3 end, and the germline J gene fills in the rest. This CDR3 has 12 amino acids. Trimming left V 3 bases short and J 4 bases short, with 5 bases between. CDR1 SGHLS and CDR2 HYDKME come from the germline V gene.

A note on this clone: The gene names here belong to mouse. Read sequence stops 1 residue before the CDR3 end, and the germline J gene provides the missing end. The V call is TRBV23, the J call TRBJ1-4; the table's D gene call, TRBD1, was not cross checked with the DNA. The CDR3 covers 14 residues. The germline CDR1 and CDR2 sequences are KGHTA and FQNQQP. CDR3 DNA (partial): TGCTCCAGCAGTCACAGGGACAGAAACGAAAGATTATTT. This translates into CSSSHRDRNERLF. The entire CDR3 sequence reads CSSSHRDRNERLFF.

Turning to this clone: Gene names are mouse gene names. The part of the CDR3 DNA that was read is TGTGCCAGCAGCTGGGGACTGGGGGACTATGAACAGTAC. This sequence encodes CASSWGLGDYEQY. In full, the CDR3 reads CASSWGLGDYEQYF. This chain links TRBV4 with TRBJ2-7, with 11 bases matching TRBD2. Read data end 1 residue before the CDR3 end; the end is taken from the germline J gene. The V segment lost 4 bases and the J segment 3 bases; nucleotides outside the gene matches: 2. Germline V lookup: CDR1 LGHDT, CDR2 YNNKQL (reference sequence). The CDR3 extends over 14 amino acids.

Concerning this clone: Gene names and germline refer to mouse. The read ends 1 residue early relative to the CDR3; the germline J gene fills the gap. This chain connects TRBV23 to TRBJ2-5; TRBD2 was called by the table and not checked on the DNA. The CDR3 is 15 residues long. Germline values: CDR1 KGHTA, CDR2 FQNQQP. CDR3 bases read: TGCTCCAGCATCCAATGGGGGGCGCGGCAAGACACCCAGTAC. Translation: CSSIQWGARQDTQY. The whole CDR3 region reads CSSIQWGARQDTQYF.

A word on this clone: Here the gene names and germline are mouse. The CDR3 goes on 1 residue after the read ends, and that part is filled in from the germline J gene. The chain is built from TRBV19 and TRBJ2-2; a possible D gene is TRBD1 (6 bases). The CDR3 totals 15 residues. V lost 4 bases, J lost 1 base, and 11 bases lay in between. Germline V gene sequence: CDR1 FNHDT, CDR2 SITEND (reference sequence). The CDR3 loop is CASSAGHQNTGQLYF. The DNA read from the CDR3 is TGTGCCAGCAGTGCGGGACATCAAAACACCGGGCAGCTCTAC.

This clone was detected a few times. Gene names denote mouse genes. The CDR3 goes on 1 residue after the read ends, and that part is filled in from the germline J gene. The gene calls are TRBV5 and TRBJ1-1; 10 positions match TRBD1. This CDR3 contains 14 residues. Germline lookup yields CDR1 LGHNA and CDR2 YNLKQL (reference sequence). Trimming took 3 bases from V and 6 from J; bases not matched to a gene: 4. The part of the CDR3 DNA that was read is TGTGCCAGCAGCCACCGGGACAGGGGTCCAGAAGTCTTC. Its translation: CASSHRDRGPEVF. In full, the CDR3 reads CASSHRDRGPEVFF.

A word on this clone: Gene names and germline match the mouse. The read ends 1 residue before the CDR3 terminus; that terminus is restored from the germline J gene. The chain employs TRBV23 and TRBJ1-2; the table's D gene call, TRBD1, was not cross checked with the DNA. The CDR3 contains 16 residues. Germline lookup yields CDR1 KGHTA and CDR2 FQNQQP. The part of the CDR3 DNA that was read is TGCTCCAGCAGTCTCGACAGGGGGAATGCAAACTCCGACTACACC. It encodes CSSSLDRGNANSDYT. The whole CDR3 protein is CSSSLDRGNANSDYTF.

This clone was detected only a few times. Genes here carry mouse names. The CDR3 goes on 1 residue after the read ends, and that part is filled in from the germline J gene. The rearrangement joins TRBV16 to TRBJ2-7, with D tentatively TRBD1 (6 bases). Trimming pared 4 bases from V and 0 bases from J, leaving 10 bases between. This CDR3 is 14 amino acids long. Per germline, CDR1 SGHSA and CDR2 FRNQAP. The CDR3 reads CASSSTRGSYEQYF. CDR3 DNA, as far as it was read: TGTGCAAGCAGCTCCACCAGGGGCTCCTATGAACAGTAC.

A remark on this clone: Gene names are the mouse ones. CDR3 bases read: TGTGCCAGCAGCTTACCTGCAAACACAGAAGTCTTC. Translating gives CASSLPANTEVF. The entire CDR3 reads CASSLPANTEVFF. V is TRBV3 and J is TRBJ1-1; D not resolved. The CDR3 end is not reached by the read, which stops 1 residue before it; the germline J gene fills it in. There are 13 residues in the CDR3. V lost 2 bases to trimming and J lost 0 bases, with 4 bases between them. In germline, CDR1 is SNHLY, CDR2 FYNGKV (reference sequence).

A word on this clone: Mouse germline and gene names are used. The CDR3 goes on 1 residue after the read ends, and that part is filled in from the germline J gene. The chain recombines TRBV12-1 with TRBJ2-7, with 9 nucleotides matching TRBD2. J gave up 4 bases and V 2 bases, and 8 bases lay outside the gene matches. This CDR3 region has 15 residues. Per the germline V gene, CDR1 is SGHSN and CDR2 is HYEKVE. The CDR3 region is CASSRTTGGPYEQYF. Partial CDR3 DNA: TGTGCCAGCTCTCGGACGACTGGGGGCCCTTATGAACAGTAC.

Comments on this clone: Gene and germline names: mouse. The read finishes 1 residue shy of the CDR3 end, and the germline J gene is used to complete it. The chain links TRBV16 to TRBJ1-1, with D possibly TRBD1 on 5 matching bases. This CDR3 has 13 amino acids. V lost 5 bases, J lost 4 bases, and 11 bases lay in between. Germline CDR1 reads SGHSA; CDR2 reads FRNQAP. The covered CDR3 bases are TGTGCAAGCAGCACCGCCAGGGTCACAGAAGTCTTC. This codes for CASSTARVTEVF. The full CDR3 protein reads CASSTARVTEVFF.

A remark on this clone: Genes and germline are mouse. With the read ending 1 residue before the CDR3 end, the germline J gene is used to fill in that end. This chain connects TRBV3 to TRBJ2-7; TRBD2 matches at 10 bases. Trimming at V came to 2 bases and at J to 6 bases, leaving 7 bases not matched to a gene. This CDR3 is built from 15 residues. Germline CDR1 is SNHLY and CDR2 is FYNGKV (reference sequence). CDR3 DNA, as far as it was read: TGTGCCAGCAGCTTACTGGGGGGGCGCGGGGTTGAACAGTAC. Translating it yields CASSLLGGRGVEQY. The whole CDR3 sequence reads CASSLLGGRGVEQYF.

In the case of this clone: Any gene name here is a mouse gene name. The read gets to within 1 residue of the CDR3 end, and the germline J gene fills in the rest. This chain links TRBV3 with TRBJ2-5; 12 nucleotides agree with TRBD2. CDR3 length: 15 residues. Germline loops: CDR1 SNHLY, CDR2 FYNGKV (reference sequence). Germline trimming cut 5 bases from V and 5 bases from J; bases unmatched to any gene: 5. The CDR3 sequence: CASSPGLGGIDTQYF. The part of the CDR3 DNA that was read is TGTGCCAGCAGCCCCGGACTGGGGGGGATAGACACCCAGTAC. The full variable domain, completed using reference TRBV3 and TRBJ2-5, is GPKVLQIPSHQIIDMGQMVTLNCDPVSNHLYFYWYKQILGQQMEFLVNFYNGKVMEKSKLFKDQFSVERPDGSYFTLKIQPTALEDSAVYFCASSPGLGGIDTQYFGPGTRLLVL.

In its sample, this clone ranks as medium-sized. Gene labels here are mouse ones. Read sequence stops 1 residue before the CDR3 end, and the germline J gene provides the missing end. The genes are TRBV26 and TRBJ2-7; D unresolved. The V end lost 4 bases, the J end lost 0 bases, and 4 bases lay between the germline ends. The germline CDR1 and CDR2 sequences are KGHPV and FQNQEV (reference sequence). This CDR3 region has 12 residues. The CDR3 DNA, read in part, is TGTGCCAGCAGTCAGGGCTCCTATGAACAGTAC. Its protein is CASSQGSYEQY. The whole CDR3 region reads CASSQGSYEQYF. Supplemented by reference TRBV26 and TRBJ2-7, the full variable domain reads NSKVIQTPRYLVKGQGQKAKMRCIPEKGHPVVFWYQQNKNNEFKFLINFQNQEVLQQIDMTEKRFSAECPSNSPCSLEIQSSEAGDSALYLCASSQGSYEQYFGPGTRLTVL.

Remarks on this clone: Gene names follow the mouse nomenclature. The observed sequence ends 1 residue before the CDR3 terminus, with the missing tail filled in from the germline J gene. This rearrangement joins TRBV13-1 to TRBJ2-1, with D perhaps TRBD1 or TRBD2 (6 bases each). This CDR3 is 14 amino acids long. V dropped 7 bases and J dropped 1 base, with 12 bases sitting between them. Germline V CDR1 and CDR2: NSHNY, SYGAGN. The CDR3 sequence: CASGGGQNYAEQFF. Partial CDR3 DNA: TGTGCCAGCGGTGGGGGACAAAACTATGCTGAGCAGTTC.

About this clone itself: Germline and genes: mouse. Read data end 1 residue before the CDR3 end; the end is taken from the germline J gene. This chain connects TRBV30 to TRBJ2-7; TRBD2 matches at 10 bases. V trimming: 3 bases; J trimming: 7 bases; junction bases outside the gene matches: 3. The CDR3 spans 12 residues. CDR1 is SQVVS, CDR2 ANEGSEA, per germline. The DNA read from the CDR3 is TGTAGTTCTAGGACTGGGGGGCGGGAACAGTAC. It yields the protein CSSRTGGREQY. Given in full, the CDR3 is CSSRTGGREQYF. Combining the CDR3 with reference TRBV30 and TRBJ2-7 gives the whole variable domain SVLLYQKPNRDICQSGTSLKIQCVADSQVVSMFWYQQFQEQSLMLMATANEGSEATYESGFTKDKFPISRPNLTFSTLTVNNARPGDSSIYFCSSRTGGREQYFGPGTRLTVL.

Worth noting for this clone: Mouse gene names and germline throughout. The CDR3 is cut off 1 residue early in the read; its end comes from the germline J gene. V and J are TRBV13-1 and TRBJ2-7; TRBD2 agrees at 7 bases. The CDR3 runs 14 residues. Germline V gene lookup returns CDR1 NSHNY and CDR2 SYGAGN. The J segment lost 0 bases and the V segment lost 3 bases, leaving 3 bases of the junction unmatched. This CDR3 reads CASSGGGLSYEQYF. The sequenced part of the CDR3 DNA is TGTGCCAGCAGTGGGGGGGGTCTCTCCTATGAACAGTAC.

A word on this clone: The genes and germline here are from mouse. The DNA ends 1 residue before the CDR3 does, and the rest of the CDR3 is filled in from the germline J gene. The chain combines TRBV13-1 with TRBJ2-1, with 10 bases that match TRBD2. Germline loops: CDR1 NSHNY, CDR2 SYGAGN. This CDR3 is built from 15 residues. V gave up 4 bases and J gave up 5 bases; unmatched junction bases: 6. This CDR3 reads CASSLTGGGDAEQFF. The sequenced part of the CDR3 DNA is TGTGCCAGCAGTCTCACTGGGGGGGGCGATGCTGAGCAGTTC.

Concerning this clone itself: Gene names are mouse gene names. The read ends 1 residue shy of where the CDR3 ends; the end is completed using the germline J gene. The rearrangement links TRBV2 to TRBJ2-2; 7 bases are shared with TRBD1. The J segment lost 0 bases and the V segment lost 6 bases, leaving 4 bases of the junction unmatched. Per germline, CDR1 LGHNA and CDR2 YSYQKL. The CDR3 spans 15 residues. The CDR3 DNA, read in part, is TGTGCCAGCAGTCTCGGACAGGCAAACACCGGGCAGCTCTAC. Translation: CASSLGQANTGQLY. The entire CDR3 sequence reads CASSLGQANTGQLYF.